The 25 T cell receptor beta chains below all came from one sample that was sequenced in a study of blood T cell repertoires in COVID-19. TCRdb's table, derived via immunoSEQ multiplex PCR, lists solely in-frame clones and lacks some. The table includes 200,000 to 250,000 clones, more than 75% detected once. The material sequenced was PBMCs or T cells enriched from blood (not recorded which). Receptors originate from a woman aged 45-65 years who had recovered from COVID-19.

The chain joins TRBV5-1 to TRBJ1-1, with D tentatively TRBD1 (6 bases). Germline CDR1 SGHRS, CDR2 YFSETQ. The CDR3 sequence is 14 residues long. V dropped 7 bases and J dropped 4 bases, with 17 bases sitting between them. CDR3 in amino acids: CASPDGGLSTEAFF. As DNA, the CDR3 is TGCGCCAGCCCTGACGGGGGGCTCAGCACTGAAGCTTTCTTT.

This clone has only a few counts. The chain employs TRBV20-1 and TRBJ2-7; 9 nucleotides match TRBD2. Germline V CDR1 and CDR2: DFQATT, SNEGSKA (reference sequence). The CDR3 has 13 residues. Unmatched junction bases numbered 6, after V lost 3 bases and J lost 6 bases. The CDR3 reads CSASGGREIEQYF. The DNA of the CDR3 is TGCAGTGCTAGTGGCGGGAGGGAGATCGAGCAGTACTTC.

This clone was found once. This chain uses TRBV6-5 with TRBJ1-6; D call uncertain. Deletions cut 4 bases from V and 5 bases from J, with 12 bases between. The CDR3 is made up of 15 amino acids. Germline values: CDR1 MNHEY, CDR2 SVGAGI. The CDR3 bases are TGTGCCAGCAGTTCCCCGGGTAGTAATAATTCACCCCTCCACTTT. Its translation: CASSSPGSNNSPLHF.

The chain uses TRBV10-3 and TRBJ2-3, with 10 bases matching TRBD2. The CDR3 spans 14 residues. With V trimmed by 7 bases and J by 3 bases, 4 bases remained unmatched. The germline V gene has CDR1 ENHRY and CDR2 SYGVKD. The DNA of the CDR3 is TGTGCCATCACTAAACTAGCGGGGACAGATACGCAGTATTTT. Protein: CAITKLAGTDTQYF.

The chain uses TRBV29-1 and TRBJ2-1; D unresolved. This CDR3 has 12 amino acids. The V and J ends lost 5 bases and 7 bases respectively, with 12 bases between them. The V gene's germline CDR1 is SQVTM and CDR2 ANQGSEA. This CDR3 is CSVLRQTNEQFF. CDR3 coding DNA: TGCAGCGTTTTGAGGCAAACGAATGAGCAGTTCTTC.

The chain links TRBV5-1 to TRBJ2-7; 9 nucleotides match TRBD2. V lost 4 bases to trimming and J lost 4 bases; unmatched junction nucleotides: 9. The V gene's germline CDR1 is SGHRS and CDR2 YFSETQ. This CDR3 has 15 amino acids. CDR3 region: CASSPRVAGAYEQYF. Written as DNA, the CDR3 is TGCGCCAGCAGCCCCCGGGTAGCGGGAGCTTACGAGCAGTACTTC.

This sequence joins TRBV2 and TRBJ1-2; no firm D call. Germline V gives CDR1 SNHLY, CDR2 FYNNEI. Trimming pared 7 bases from V and 12 bases from J, leaving 15 bases between. The CDR3 is 11 residues long. The CDR3 sequence: CASKRRMIHTF. In DNA, the CDR3 is TGTGCCAGCAAGAGGAGGATGATCCACACCTTC.

The V call is TRBV19, the J call TRBJ2-7, with a weak D call TRBD1 (6 bases). Germline CDR1 LNHDA, CDR2 SQIVND (reference sequence). Deletions cut 5 bases from V and 5 bases from J, with 28 bases between. This CDR3 spans 18 amino acids. The CDR3 bases are TGTGCCAGTAGTCCAAAAACGGGATATGGACAGTCGACCGACGAGCAGTACTTC. Protein: CASSPKTGYGQSTDEQYF.

The chain is built from TRBV5-4 and TRBJ2-1; 12 nucleotides line up with TRBD2. CDR3 length: 16 residues. Germline values: CDR1 SGHNT, CDR2 YYREEE (reference sequence). V lost 4 bases to trimming and J lost 8 bases; unmatched junction nucleotides: 10. The CDR3 is CASSISSGRAGYEQFF. The CDR3 region has the DNA TGTGCCAGCAGCATCTCTAGCGGGAGGGCCGGTTATGAGCAGTTCTTC.

Concerning this clone: Other nucleotide sequences in the sample specify the same CDR3. This chain uses TRBV15 with TRBJ2-7, with 9 bases identical to TRBD2. With 1 base clipped from V and 2 bases from J, the junction kept 3 bases outside the gene matches. The CDR3 covers 15 residues. Germline V gives CDR1 LNHNV, CDR2 YYDKDF (reference sequence). The CDR3 reads CATSRGGTSPYEQYF. The CDR3 nucleotides are TGTGCCACCAGCAGAGGGGGGACTAGCCCCTACGAGCAGTACTTC.

The genes are TRBV5-4 and TRBJ2-5, with D possibly matching TRBD1 (6 bases). Germline CDR1 is SGHNT and CDR2 is YYREEE (reference sequence). This CDR3 contains 15 residues. V lost 4 bases, J lost 5 bases, and 18 bases lay in between. The CDR3 here is CASSTGPSQGETQYF. Here the CDR3 DNA reads TGTGCCAGCAGCACCGGACCGAGCCAGGGGGAGACCCAGTACTTC.

The gene calls are TRBV7-2 and TRBJ2-2; TRBD2 aligns across 9 bases. CDR1 is SGHTA and CDR2 is FQGNSA in the germline V gene. The CDR3 loop spans 15 amino acids. Germline trimming cut 5 bases from V and 2 bases from J; bases unmatched to any gene: 3. CDR3 nucleotide sequence: TGTGCCAGCAGCCCTCTAGCGGGAAACACCGGGGAGCTGTTTTTT. Amino acids: CASSPLAGNTGELFF. Full variable domain (missing parts from reference TRBV7-2 and TRBJ2-2): GAGVSQSPSNKVTEKGKDVELRCDPISGHTALYWYRQSLGQGLEFLIYFQGNSAPDKSGLPSDRFSAERTGGSVSTLTIQRTQQEDSAVYLCASSPLAGNTGELFFGEGSRLTVL.

The rearrangement links TRBV18 to TRBJ2-2; 8 bases map to TRBD2. CDR1 KGHSH and CDR2 LQKENI come from the germline V gene. The ends lost 3 bases at V and 0 bases at J; junction bases unmatched: 6. This CDR3 contains 17 residues. Here the CDR3 reads CASSPSGGRTNTGELFF. CDR3 coding DNA: TGTGCCAGCTCACCCAGCGGCGGGAGGACGAACACCGGGGAGCTGTTTTTT.

This chain uses TRBV11-2 with TRBJ1-5; D ambiguous. Germline-derived CDR1 and CDR2 are SGHAT and FQNNGV. The CDR3 sequence is 15 residues long. V was clipped by 2 bases and J by 2 bases, with 10 bases between them. CDR3 protein: CASSLSGIGNQPQHF. As DNA, the CDR3 is TGTGCCAGCAGCTTATCCGGGATCGGCAATCAGCCCCAGCATTTT. The full variable domain, completed using reference TRBV11-2 and TRBJ1-5, is EAGVAQSPRYKIIEKRQSVAFWCNPISGHATLYWYQQILGQGPKLLIQFQNNGVVDDSQLPKDRFSAERLKGVDSTLKIQPAKLEDSAVYLCASSLSGIGNQPQHFGDGTRLSIL.

The J gene is TRBJ1-2, the V gene TRBV30; 8 bases fit TRBD1. The J segment lost 6 bases and the V segment lost 0 bases, leaving 3 bases of the junction unmatched. The CDR3 has 13 amino acids. The germline gives CDR1 GTSNPN, CDR2 SVGIG (reference sequence). The CDR3 reads CAWSVTGGDGYTF. In DNA, the CDR3 is TGTGCCTGGAGTGTAACAGGGGGAGATGGCTACACCTTC.

The count of this clone is one. The chain combines TRBV27 with TRBJ2-7, with TRBD2 matching over 10 bases. There are 16 residues in the CDR3. Germline-derived CDR1 and CDR2 are MNHEY and SMNVEV (reference sequence). With V trimmed by 5 bases and J by 2 bases, 9 bases remained unmatched. This chain's CDR3 is CASSPLGLANTYEQYF. DNA of the CDR3: TGTGCCAGCAGTCCCCTGGGACTAGCGAACACCTACGAGCAGTACTTC.

This clone was recorded once. The chain is built from TRBV27 and TRBJ2-7; a weak D match, TRBD1 (5 bases). Between the trimmed V and J ends, which lost 3 bases and 5 bases, there was a span of 8 bases. The germline gives CDR1 MNHEY, CDR2 SMNVEV (reference sequence). This CDR3 region has 12 residues. The CDR3 protein is CASSFRGDEQYF. The CDR3 region has the DNA TGTGCCAGCAGTTTTAGGGGCGACGAGCAGTACTTC.

This clone appeared once. V gene TRBV20-1 combines with J gene TRBJ2-7, with 11 bases aligning to TRBD2. Trimming removed 3 bases from V and 2 bases from J; junction bases left unmatched: 9. Germline lookup yields CDR1 DFQATT and CDR2 SNEGSKA (reference sequence). This CDR3 has 16 amino acids. CDR3 sequence reads: CSASGGTSGSAYEQYF. In DNA form, the CDR3 reads TGCAGTGCTAGTGGTGGCACTAGCGGGAGTGCCTACGAGCAGTACTTC.

This chain joins TRBV7-8 and TRBJ2-7, with D maybe TRBD2 (5 bases). CDR1 SGHVS and CDR2 FQNEAQ come from the germline V gene. The CDR3 has 14 amino acids. With 4 bases removed from V and 4 bases from J, the gap between germline ends came to 14 bases. The CDR3 region has the DNA TGTGCCAGCAGCTCTGGGTCCCCGGGATACGAGCAGTACTTC. Protein product: CASSSGSPGYEQYF.

The CDR3 loop reads CASRTGQPPYEQYF. Written as DNA, the CDR3 is TGTGCCAGCAGAACGGGACAACCTCCCTACGAGCAGTACTTC. V and J are TRBV28 and TRBJ2-7, with D perhaps TRBD1 (6 bases). V was clipped by 6 bases and J by 2 bases, with 14 bases between them. This CDR3 region has 14 residues. Germline loops: CDR1 MDHEN, CDR2 SYDVKM.

This clone occurred once. This rearrangement joins TRBV6-5 to TRBJ2-3; 8 nucleotides line up with TRBD2. This CDR3 spans 14 amino acids. Germline V gene data show CDR1 as MNHEY and CDR2 as SVGAGI. With 11 bases clipped from V and 2 bases from J, the junction kept 9 bases outside the gene matches. The CDR3 here is CAQGSGKYTDTQYF. The CDR3 nucleotides read TGTGCCCAGGGTAGCGGGAAGTACACAGATACGCAGTATTTT.

The chain employs TRBV2 and TRBJ2-1, with 14 bases matching TRBD2. This CDR3 is built from 17 residues. The J segment lost 7 bases and the V segment lost 10 bases, leaving 15 bases of the junction unmatched. The germline V gene encodes CDR1 SNHLY and CDR2 FYNNEI. CDR3 amino acids: CANQKLGTSGSGNEQFF. CDR3 in DNA: TGTGCCAACCAAAAATTGGGGACTAGCGGGAGTGGGAATGAGCAGTTCTTC.

The chain recombines TRBV27 with TRBJ1-1; D is uncertain. The CDR3 loop spans 13 amino acids. Germline lookup yields CDR1 MNHEY and CDR2 SMNVEV (reference sequence). V was pared by 6 bases and J by 5 bases, with 13 bases between. CDR3 DNA sequence: TGTGCCAGCAGACCACTCCCAACGACTGAAGCTTTCTTT. This translates into CASRPLPTTEAFF.

The chain joins TRBV6-5 to TRBJ1-2, with D possibly matching TRBD1 (6 bases). The CDR3 spans 14 residues. Trimming pared 7 bases from V and 2 bases from J, leaving 14 bases between. Germline-derived CDR1 and CDR2 are MNHEY and SVGAGI. CDR3 sequence reads: CASKVRGANYGYTF. The CDR3 DNA reads as TGTGCCAGCAAAGTTCGGGGGGCGAACTATGGCTACACCTTC.

This clone appeared once. Here the CDR3 reads CASSGAGSANSPLHF. DNA of the CDR3: TGTGCCAGCAGTGGGGCAGGGTCGGCGAATTCACCCCTCCACTTT. This chain uses TRBV2 with TRBJ1-6; TRBD1 might be the D (5 bases). Germline CDR1 and CDR2: SNHLY and FYNNEI. Trimming stripped 4 bases from V and 7 bases from J, with 14 bases between. The CDR3 runs 15 residues.